This is a list of T cell receptor beta chains from one sample in a study of blood T cell repertoires in COVID-19. Here immunoSEQ multiplex PCR was the method, and the copy in TCRdb shows in-frame clones only, minus some. The data contain about 280,000 clones, approximately 81% of them singletons. Sequenced: PBMCs or T cells enriched from blood (not recorded which). The receptors come from a woman aged 45-59 years who had recovered from COVID-19. Each CDR3 is given with its conserved first and last residue. The order of the fields is J gene, D gene, V gene, clone size, CDR3 protein, CDR3 DNA. D genes are given only for firm matches. Expanded clones are given a class, and other clones once, few, many or no size at all.

J gene: TRBJ1-1
D gene: TRBD1
V gene: TRBV6-4
clone size: few
CDR3 protein: CASRALPTGKTEAFF
CDR3 DNA: TGTGCCAGCAGAGCCCTCCCGACAGGGAAAACTGAAGCTTTCTTT

J gene: TRBJ2-7
D gene: .
V gene: TRBV7-8
clone size: .
CDR3 protein: CASSSNLASAKREQYF
CDR3 DNA: TGTGCCAGCAGCTCGAACCTAGCGTCCGCTAAACGAGAGCAGTACTTC

J gene: TRBJ1-1
D gene: .
V gene: TRBV6-5
clone size: .
CDR3 protein: CASSQTGVFEAFF
CDR3 DNA: TGTGCCAGCTCGCAAACGGGGGTTTTTGAAGCTTTCTTT

J gene: TRBJ1-4
D gene: .
V gene: TRBV2
clone size: .
CDR3 protein: CASSETRATNEKLFF
CDR3 DNA: TGTGCCAGCAGTGAAACTAGGGCAACTAATGAAAAACTGTTTTTT

J gene: TRBJ1-4
D gene: .
V gene: TRBV3-1/TRBV3-2
clone size: few
CDR3 protein: CASSQTRSGEKLFF
CDR3 DNA: TGTGCCAGCAGCCAAACTCGTAGCGGTGAAAAACTGTTTTTT

J gene: TRBJ1-1
D gene: TRBD1
V gene: TRBV5-4
clone size: .
CDR3 protein: CASSLQGVNTEAFF
CDR3 DNA: TGTGCCAGCAGCCTACAGGGGGTGAACACTGAAGCTTTCTTT

J gene: TRBJ1-2
D gene: TRBD1
V gene: TRBV19
clone size: .
CDR3 protein: CASSTLDRGFNYGYTF
CDR3 DNA: TGTGCCAGTAGTACCTTGGACAGGGGTTTTAACTATGGCTACACCTTC

J gene: TRBJ2-3
D gene: .
V gene: TRBV5-1
clone size: once
CDR3 protein: CASSFNDLSDTQYF
CDR3 DNA: TGCGCCAGCAGCTTCAACGACTTATCGGATACGCAGTATTTT

J gene: TRBJ1-2
D gene: .
V gene: TRBV30
clone size: .
CDR3 protein: CAWSVPDRRNYGYTF
CDR3 DNA: TGTGCCTGGAGTGTACCGGACAGAAGAAACTATGGCTACACCTTC

J gene: TRBJ2-3
D gene: .
V gene: TRBV9
clone size: .
CDR3 protein: CASSVGGGSTDTQYF
CDR3 DNA: TGTGCCAGCAGCGTAGGCGGAGGTAGCACAGATACGCAGTATTTT

J gene: TRBJ1-6
D gene: .
V gene: TRBV5-1
clone size: few
CDR3 protein: CASSLDRGDNSPLHF
CDR3 DNA: TGCGCCAGCAGCTTGGACCGGGGGGATAATTCACCCCTCCACTTT

J gene: TRBJ1-3
D gene: .
V gene: TRBV9
clone size: .
CDR3 protein: CASSVAGGGDSGNTIYF
CDR3 DNA: TGTGCCAGCAGCGTAGCGGGGGGGGGTGACTCTGGAAACACCATATATTTT

J gene: TRBJ1-1
D gene: .
V gene: TRBV29-1
clone size: .
CDR3 protein: CSVDRVNTEAFF
CDR3 DNA: TGCAGCGTGGACAGAGTGAACACTGAAGCTTTCTTT

J gene: TRBJ2-1
D gene: TRBD1
V gene: TRBV3-1/TRBV3-2
clone size: few
CDR3 protein: CASSQEFDYEGARDEQFF
CDR3 DNA: TGTGCCAGCAGCCAAGAATTTGATTACGAGGGGGCTCGCGATGAGCAGTTCTTC

J gene: TRBJ2-7
D gene: TRBD2
V gene: TRBV10-2
clone size: .
CDR3 protein: CASSEGTNRDEQYF
CDR3 DNA: TGCGCCAGCAGCGAAGGGACTAATAGGGACGAGCAGTACTTC

J gene: TRBJ2-5
D gene: .
V gene: TRBV18
clone size: .
CDR3 protein: CASSPPYGIETQYF
CDR3 DNA: TGTGCCAGCTCACCACCGTACGGGATAGAGACCCAGTACTTC

J gene: TRBJ1-6
D gene: TRBD1
V gene: TRBV5-6
clone size: .
CDR3 protein: CASSRQGAGSPLHF
CDR3 DNA: TGTGCCAGCAGCCGACAGGGGGCAGGTTCACCCCTCCACTTT

J gene: TRBJ2-1
D gene: .
V gene: TRBV11-2
clone size: .
CDR3 protein: CASSLLGQYNEQFF
CDR3 DNA: TGTGCCAGCAGCTTACTCGGACAGTACAATGAGCAGTTCTTC

J gene: TRBJ2-7
D gene: .
V gene: TRBV7-8
clone size: few
CDR3 protein: CASSPVAALNAYEQYF
CDR3 DNA: TGTGCCAGCAGCCCGGTAGCGGCGCTCAATGCCTACGAGCAGTACTTC

J gene: TRBJ2-2
D gene: TRBD2
V gene: TRBV11-2
clone size: .
CDR3 protein: CATGGETGELFF
CDR3 DNA: TGTGCCACGGGGGGGGAAACCGGGGAGCTGTTTTTT

J gene: TRBJ1-3
D gene: .
V gene: TRBV11-2
clone size: few
CDR3 protein: CASSSTAGNTIYF
CDR3 DNA: TGTGCCAGCAGCTCGACAGCGGGAAACACCATATATTTT

J gene: TRBJ2-3
D gene: .
V gene: TRBV3-1/TRBV3-2
clone size: .
CDR3 protein: CASSHLVAGQRSSTDTQYF
CDR3 DNA: TGTGCCAGCAGCCATTTAGTTGCAGGGCAACGATCTAGCACAGATACGCAGTATTTT

J gene: TRBJ2-7
D gene: .
V gene: TRBV9
clone size: .
CDR3 protein: CASSAMGATEQYF
CDR3 DNA: TGTGCCAGCAGCGCGATGGGGGCGACCGAGCAGTACTTC

J gene: TRBJ2-3
D gene: .
V gene: TRBV28
clone size: .
CDR3 protein: CASSFVGTSDTQYF
CDR3 DNA: TGTGCCAGCAGTTTCGTTGGCACATCAGATACGCAGTATTTT

J gene: TRBJ1-1
D gene: TRBD1
V gene: TRBV11-3
clone size: .
CDR3 protein: CASSLDLKRQGGTEAFF
CDR3 DNA: TGTGCCAGCAGCTTAGATCTTAAAAGACAGGGCGGGACTGAAGCTTTCTTT

J gene: TRBJ1-5
D gene: TRBD1
V gene: TRBV2
clone size: .
CDR3 protein: CASSWTGGNQPQHF
CDR3 DNA: TGTGCCAGCAGCTGGACAGGGGGCAATCAGCCCCAGCATTTT

J gene: TRBJ2-1
D gene: TRBD2
V gene: TRBV28
clone size: .
CDR3 protein: CASSSGTSGLRYNEQFF
CDR3 DNA: TGTGCCAGCAGTTCCGGGACTAGCGGGCTTCGGTACAATGAGCAGTTCTTC

J gene: TRBJ1-1
D gene: .
V gene: TRBV18
clone size: .
CDR3 protein: CASSPSGGPNTEAFF
CDR3 DNA: TGTGCCAGCTCACCGTCGGGAGGCCCGAACACTGAAGCTTTCTTT

J gene: TRBJ2-1
D gene: TRBD2
V gene: TRBV5-6
clone size: .
CDR3 protein: CASSLKREGRDEQFF
CDR3 DNA: TGTGCCAGCAGCTTGAAGCGGGAGGGCCGGGATGAGCAGTTCTTC

J gene: TRBJ2-7
D gene: TRBD1
V gene: TRBV5-1
clone size: .
CDR3 protein: CASSPRQGAHEQYF
CDR3 DNA: TGCGCCAGCAGCCCCAGACAGGGGGCCCACGAGCAGTACTTC

J gene: TRBJ1-6
D gene: .
V gene: TRBV30
clone size: few
CDR3 protein: CACRRFANSPLHF
CDR3 DNA: TGTGCCTGTCGGAGGTTTGCAAATTCACCCCTCCACTTT

J gene: TRBJ2-7
D gene: .
V gene: TRBV15
clone size: .
CDR3 protein: CATSPRQGESSYEQYF
CDR3 DNA: TGTGCCACCAGCCCGCGCCAGGGCGAGAGCTCCTACGAGCAGTACTTC

J gene: TRBJ1-1
D gene: TRBD1
V gene: TRBV5-1
clone size: .
CDR3 protein: CASSLASGQAEAFF
CDR3 DNA: TGCGCCAGCAGCTTGGCCTCGGGACAGGCTGAAGCTTTCTTT

J gene: TRBJ1-1
D gene: TRBD1
V gene: TRBV12-5
clone size: .
CDR3 protein: CASGLAPTRQGVKTEAFF
CDR3 DNA: TGTGCTAGTGGTTTAGCTCCGACGAGACAGGGGGTGAAAACTGAAGCTTTCTTT

J gene: TRBJ1-1
D gene: .
V gene: TRBV5-1
clone size: .
CDR3 protein: CASSSQDSLNTEAFF
CDR3 DNA: TGCGCCAGCAGCTCACAGGACAGCCTGAACACTGAAGCTTTCTTT

J gene: TRBJ1-5
D gene: TRBD1
V gene: TRBV4-1
clone size: .
CDR3 protein: CASSYTGGTGQPQHF
CDR3 DNA: TGCGCCAGCAGCTATACAGGGGGCACGGGGCAGCCCCAGCATTTT

J gene: TRBJ2-2
D gene: TRBD2
V gene: TRBV30
clone size: .
CDR3 protein: CASAGGNTGELFF
CDR3 DNA: TGTGCCAGCGCGGGGGGGAACACCGGGGAGCTGTTTTTT

J gene: TRBJ2-3
D gene: .
V gene: TRBV5-1
clone size: .
CDR3 protein: CASSRGARGFTNTDTQYF
CDR3 DNA: TGCGCCAGCAGTCGTGGGGCGCGGGGTTTTACTAACACAGATACGCAGTATTTT

J gene: TRBJ2-1
D gene: TRBD2
V gene: TRBV30
clone size: .
CDR3 protein: CAWSKLAGGGEQFF
CDR3 DNA: TGTGCCTGGAGTAAACTAGCGGGAGGAGGTGAGCAGTTCTTC

J gene: TRBJ2-5
D gene: TRBD1
V gene: TRBV5-4
clone size: .
CDR3 protein: CASRRGTGKETQYF
CDR3 DNA: TGTGCCAGCCGGAGAGGGACAGGGAAAGAGACCCAGTACTTC